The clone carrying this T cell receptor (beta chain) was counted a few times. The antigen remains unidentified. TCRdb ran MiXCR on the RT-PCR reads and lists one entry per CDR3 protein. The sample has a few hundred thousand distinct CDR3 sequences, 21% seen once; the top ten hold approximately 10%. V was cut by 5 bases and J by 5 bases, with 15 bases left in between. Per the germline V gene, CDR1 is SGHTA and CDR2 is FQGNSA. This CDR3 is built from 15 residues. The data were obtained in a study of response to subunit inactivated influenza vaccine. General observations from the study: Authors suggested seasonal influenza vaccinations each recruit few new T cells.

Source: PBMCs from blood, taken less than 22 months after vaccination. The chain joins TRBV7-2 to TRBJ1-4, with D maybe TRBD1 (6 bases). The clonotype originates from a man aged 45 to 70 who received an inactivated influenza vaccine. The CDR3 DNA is TGTGCCAGCAGCAAGACCGGGACAAGAAATGAAAAACTGTTTTTT. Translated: CASSKTGTRNEKLFF.